This T cell receptor beta chain was sequenced during a study of blood T cell repertoires in COVID-19. About the study: Acute and convalescent COVID-19 specimens originated in the United States, Italy and Spain. From T cells, B-cell-depleted T cells, or PBMCs came the material, which was cDNA or gDNA.

The sample holds many counts of this clone. Authors' processing steps: Scientists estimated how many nucleated cells there were by amplifying reference gene primers. Profiling relied on immunoSEQ multiplex PCR, and the TCRdb table lists in-frame clones only, not all of them. V, J and clone size reflect that table, while D and trimming were determined from the DNA. The sample records 150,000 to 200,000 clones, 80% being singletons. The material sequenced was peripheral blood. The sequence was obtained from a man between 65 and 85 years old with active or convalescent COVID-19.

This chain's CDR3 is CASSTTGTGTSGELFF. CDR3 DNA: TGTGCCAGTAGTACTACCGGGACAGGGACGTCCGGGGAGCTGTTTTTT. The chain has TRBV19 and TRBJ2-2; 9 bases agree with TRBD1. CDR1 LNHDA and CDR2 SQIVND come from the germline V gene (reference sequence). The CDR3 covers 16 residues. The junction had 9 bases not matched to a gene; V was cut back by 4 bases and J by 6 bases.